Following are 10 T cell receptor beta chains from one sample sequenced in a study of radiation and T cells in renal cell carcinoma. Libraries were prepared by immunoSEQ multiplex PCR; TCRdb keeps only in-frame clonotypes and omits some of them. The data contain 140,000 or so clones, approximately 86% of them singletons. Time point specified: blood 4 weeks post-SBRT, at nephrectomy. The treatment here: 15 Gy SBRT to primary tumor, nephrectomy 4 weeks later. The material was blood, obtained from a patient whose treatment included radiotherapy and nephrectomy. These TCRs come from a woman aged 45 to 65 with renal cell carcinoma.

The genes are TRBV20-1 and TRBJ2-5; no firm D call. The CDR3 has 11 residues. Trimming took off 5 bases at V and 7 bases at J, with 11 bases between the two ends. Per the germline V gene, CDR1 is DFQATT and CDR2 is SNEGSKA (reference sequence). For the CDR3, the DNA is TGCAGTGCTCCGACGGGCACGACCCAGTACTTC. It is translated as CSAPTGTTQYF.

This clone was seen a handful of times. The rearrangement links TRBV7-9 to TRBJ1-5, with TRBD1 as a possible D gene (5 bases). This CDR3 comprises 14 residues. Germline V lookup: CDR1 SEHNR, CDR2 FQNEAQ (reference sequence). V shed 1 base and J shed 4 bases, with 8 bases lying between them. The CDR3 region has the DNA TGTGCCAGCAGCTTAGGCGAGGGGAATCAGCCCCAGCATTTT. Protein product: CASSLGEGNQPQHF.

J is TRBJ2-6 and V is TRBV7-3, with unresolved D. V was pared by 6 bases and J by 0 bases, with 12 bases between. The germline gives CDR1 SGHTA, CDR2 FQGTGA. There are 16 residues in the CDR3. The CDR3 DNA sequence: TGTGCCAGCAGTCGAGACCCAAGCTCTGGGGCCAACGTCCTGACTTTC. This gives the protein CASSRDPSSGANVLTF.

This sequence joins TRBV19 and TRBJ2-5, with 8 bases lining up with TRBD1. V gave up 3 bases and J gave up 7 bases; unmatched junction bases: 7. Germline V gene lookup returns CDR1 LNHDA and CDR2 SQIVND (reference sequence). The CDR3 spans 14 residues. CDR3 sequence (DNA): TGTGCCAGTAGTATGGTTCAGGGGGCTGGGACCCAGTACTTC. Translation: CASSMVQGAGTQYF.

V gene TRBV19 combines with J gene TRBJ2-7; tentatively, D is TRBD1 or TRBD2 (5 bases each). Trimming shortened V by 5 bases and J by 9 bases, and 17 bases separated the two germline ends. The germline V gene encodes CDR1 LNHDA and CDR2 SQIVND (reference sequence). The CDR3 is 13 residues long. CDR3 coding DNA: TGTGCCAGTAGTTCCGGGACGGCTGCTGGGCAGTACTTC. Its translation: CASSSGTAAGQYF. Full variable domain (missing parts from reference TRBV19 and TRBJ2-7): DGGITQSPKYLFRKEGQNVTLSCEQNLNHDAMYWYRQDPGQGLRLIYYSQIVNDFQKGDIAEGYSVSREKKESFPLTVTSAQKNPTAFYLCASSSGTAAGQYFGPGTRLTVT.

V is TRBV10-2 and J is TRBJ2-1; no clear D. The CDR3 sequence is 10 residues long. Germline V gene data show CDR1 as WSHSY and CDR2 as SAAADI. Trimming removed 4 bases from V and 8 bases from J, with 3 bases in between. Here the CDR3 reads CASSAHEQFF. Here the CDR3 DNA reads TGCGCCAGCAGTGCCCATGAGCAGTTCTTC.

The genes are TRBV14 and TRBJ1-2; D unresolved. CDR1 is SGHDN and CDR2 is FVKESK in the germline V gene. The CDR3 contains 14 residues. Trimming took 4 bases from V and 4 from J, leaving 13 bases between them. CDR3 sequence reads: CASSPLGFGYGYTF. CDR3 nucleotides: TGTGCCAGCAGCCCATTGGGGTTTGGCTATGGCTACACCTTC.

V is TRBV11-2 and J is TRBJ2-1; 8 nucleotides agree with TRBD2. With 4 bases clipped from V and 4 bases from J, the junction kept 12 bases outside the gene matches. The germline gives CDR1 SGHAT, CDR2 FQNNGV. The CDR3 consists of 17 residues. CDR3 amino acids: CASSSTILADIYNEQFF. CDR3 DNA: TGTGCCAGCAGCTCGACGATACTAGCGGATATTTACAATGAGCAGTTCTTC.

V is TRBV7-2 and J is TRBJ1-4, with unresolved D. CDR3 size: 15 residues. Germline-derived CDR1 and CDR2 are SGHTA and FQGNSA. Trimming cost V 4 bases and J 8 bases, with 17 bases left between them. The CDR3 DNA reads TGTGCCAGCAGCTCCGGTTTATCCCCCTTCGAAAAACTGTTTTTT. This translates into CASSSGLSPFEKLFF.

The V and J genes are TRBV6-5 and TRBJ2-1; 9 bases are a match to TRBD2. With V trimmed by 2 bases and J by 7 bases, 3 bases remained unmatched. The V gene's germline CDR1 is MNHEY and CDR2 SVGAGI. This CDR3 is built from 14 residues. The CDR3 region is CASSYGGGENEQFF. The CDR3 DNA reads TGTGCCAGCAGTTACGGCGGGGGGGAGAATGAGCAGTTCTTC.